This T cell receptor (beta chain) was found in a study of post-analysis software for immune sequencing data. The library was made from cDNA and included unique molecular identifiers. Input amounts of about 0.95 to 10 million T cells were used. These gave 500,000 or so cDNA molecules, so each molecule approximated one T cell. TCRdb reprocessed the PCR reads via MiXCR and lists one record per CDR3 protein. The sample holds about 160,000 distinct CDR3 sequences; about 37% are singletons and the top ten take approximately 30%. The CDR3 is made up of 14 amino acids. The germline V gene has CDR1 KGHSH and CDR2 LQKENI. V lost 3 bases, J lost 9 bases, and 14 bases lay in between. A remark on this clonotype: No antigen is known for it.

Study-level points and caveats: TRBV5-6, TRBV5-1 and TRBV20-1 were among several TRBV segments more frequent in patients than controls.

The source material was blood, sampled after autologous hematopoietic stem cell transplantation. The chain employs TRBV18 and TRBJ1-4; no reliable D call. The source of this sequence is a girl aged 5-17 years with multiple sclerosis. The CDR3 coding sequence is TGTGCCAGCTCACCTGGGCAGCCAAATAAAAAACTGTTTTTT. Protein: CASSPGQPNKKLFF.